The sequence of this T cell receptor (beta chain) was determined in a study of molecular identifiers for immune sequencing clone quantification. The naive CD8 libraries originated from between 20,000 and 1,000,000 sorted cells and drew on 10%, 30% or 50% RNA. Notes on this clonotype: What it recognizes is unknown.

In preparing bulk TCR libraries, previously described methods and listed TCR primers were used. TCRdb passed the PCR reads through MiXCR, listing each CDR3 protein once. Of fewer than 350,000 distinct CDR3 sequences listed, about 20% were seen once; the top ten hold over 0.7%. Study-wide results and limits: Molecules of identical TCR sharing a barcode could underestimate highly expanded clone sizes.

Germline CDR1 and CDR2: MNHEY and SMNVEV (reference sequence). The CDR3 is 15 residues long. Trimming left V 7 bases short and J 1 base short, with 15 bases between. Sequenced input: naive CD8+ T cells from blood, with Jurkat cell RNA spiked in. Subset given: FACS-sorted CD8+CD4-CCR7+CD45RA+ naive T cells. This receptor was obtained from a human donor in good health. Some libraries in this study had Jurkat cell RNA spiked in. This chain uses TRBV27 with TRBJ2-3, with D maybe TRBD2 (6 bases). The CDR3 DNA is TGTGCCAGCACACTCATAACGGGAGGCACAGATACGCAGTATTTT. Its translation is CASTLITGGTDTQYF.